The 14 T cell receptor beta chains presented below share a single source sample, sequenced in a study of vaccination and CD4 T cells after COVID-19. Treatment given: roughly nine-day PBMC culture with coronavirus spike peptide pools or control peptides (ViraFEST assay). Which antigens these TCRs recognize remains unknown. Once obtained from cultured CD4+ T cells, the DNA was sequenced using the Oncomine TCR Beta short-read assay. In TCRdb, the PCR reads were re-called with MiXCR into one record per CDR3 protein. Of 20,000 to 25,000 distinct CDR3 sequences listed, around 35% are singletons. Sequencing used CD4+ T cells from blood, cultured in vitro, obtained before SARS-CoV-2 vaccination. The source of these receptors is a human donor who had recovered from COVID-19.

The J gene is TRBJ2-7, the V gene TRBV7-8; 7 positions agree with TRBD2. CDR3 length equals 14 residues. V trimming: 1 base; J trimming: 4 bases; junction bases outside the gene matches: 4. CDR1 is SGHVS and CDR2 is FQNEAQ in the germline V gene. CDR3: CASSLELANYEQYF. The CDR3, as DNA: TGTGCCAGCAGCTTAGAACTAGCGAATTACGAGCAGTACTTC.

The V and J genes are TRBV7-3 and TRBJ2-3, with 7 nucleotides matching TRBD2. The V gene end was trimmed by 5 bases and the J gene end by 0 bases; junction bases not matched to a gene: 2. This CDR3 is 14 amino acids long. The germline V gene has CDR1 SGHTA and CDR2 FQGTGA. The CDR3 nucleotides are TGTGCCAGCAGCCCGGGGGGAAGCACAGATACGCAGTATTTT. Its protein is CASSPGGSTDTQYF.

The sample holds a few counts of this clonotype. Here the CDR3 DNA reads TGTGCCAGCAGTTACGGTTCCGGGGGCAATCAGCCCCAGCATTTT. This translates into CASSYGSGGNQPQHF. J is TRBJ1-5 and V is TRBV6-5, with unresolved D. This CDR3 is built from 15 residues. CDR1 is MNHEY, CDR2 SVGAGI, per germline. V lost 2 bases and J 2 bases, leaving 10 bases between the germline ends.

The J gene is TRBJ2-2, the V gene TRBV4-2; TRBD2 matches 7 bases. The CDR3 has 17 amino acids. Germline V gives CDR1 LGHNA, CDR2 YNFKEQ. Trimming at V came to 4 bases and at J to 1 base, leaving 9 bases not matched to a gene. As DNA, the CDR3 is TGTGCCAGCAGCCCTGCGGGGGTAGCGGGGAACACCGGGGAGCTGTTTTTT. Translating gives CASSPAGVAGNTGELFF.

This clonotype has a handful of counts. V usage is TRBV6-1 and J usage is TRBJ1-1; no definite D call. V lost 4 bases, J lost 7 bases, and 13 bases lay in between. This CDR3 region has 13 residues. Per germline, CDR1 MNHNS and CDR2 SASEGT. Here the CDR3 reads CASSVSGKGEAFF. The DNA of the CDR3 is TGTGCCAGCAGTGTTTCGGGGAAGGGTGAAGCTTTCTTT.

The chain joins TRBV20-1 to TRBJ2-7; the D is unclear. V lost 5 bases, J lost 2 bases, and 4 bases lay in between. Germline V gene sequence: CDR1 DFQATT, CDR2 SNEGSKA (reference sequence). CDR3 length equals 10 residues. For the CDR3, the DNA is TGCAGTGCTCACCCCTACGAGCAGTACTTC. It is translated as CSAHPYEQYF.

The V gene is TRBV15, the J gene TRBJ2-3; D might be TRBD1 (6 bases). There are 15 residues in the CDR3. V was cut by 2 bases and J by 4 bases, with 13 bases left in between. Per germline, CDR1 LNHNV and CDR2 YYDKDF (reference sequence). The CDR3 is CATSRRTAGADTQYF. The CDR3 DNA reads TGTGCCACCAGCAGACGTACGGCAGGGGCAGATACGCAGTATTTT.

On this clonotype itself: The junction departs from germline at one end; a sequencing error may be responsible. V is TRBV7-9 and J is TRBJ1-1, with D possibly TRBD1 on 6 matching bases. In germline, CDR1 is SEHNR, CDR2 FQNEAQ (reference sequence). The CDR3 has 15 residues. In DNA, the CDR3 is TGTGCCAGCAGCCCTCGCCCTACAGGGAACTCTGAAGCTTTCTTT. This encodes CASSPRPTGNSEAFF.

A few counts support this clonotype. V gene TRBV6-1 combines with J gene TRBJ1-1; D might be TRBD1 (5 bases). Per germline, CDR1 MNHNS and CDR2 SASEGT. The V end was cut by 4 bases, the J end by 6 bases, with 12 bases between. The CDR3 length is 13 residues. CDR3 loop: CASSAQGYAEAFF. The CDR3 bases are TGTGCCAGCAGTGCCCAGGGCTACGCTGAAGCTTTCTTT.

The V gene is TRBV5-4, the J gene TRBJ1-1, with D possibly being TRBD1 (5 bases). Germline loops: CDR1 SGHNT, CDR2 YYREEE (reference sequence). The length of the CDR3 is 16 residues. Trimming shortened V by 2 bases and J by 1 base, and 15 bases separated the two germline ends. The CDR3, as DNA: TGTGCCAGCAGCTTAGGACACCGAAGTGGGAACACTGAAGCTTTCTTT. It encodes CASSLGHRSGNTEAFF.

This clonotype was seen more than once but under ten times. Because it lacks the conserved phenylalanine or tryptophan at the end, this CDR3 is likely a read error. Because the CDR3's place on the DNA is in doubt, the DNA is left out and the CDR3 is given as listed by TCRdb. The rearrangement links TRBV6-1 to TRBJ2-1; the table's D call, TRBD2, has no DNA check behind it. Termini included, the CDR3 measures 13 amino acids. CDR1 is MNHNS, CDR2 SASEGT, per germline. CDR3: CASSEGPGLGTVV.

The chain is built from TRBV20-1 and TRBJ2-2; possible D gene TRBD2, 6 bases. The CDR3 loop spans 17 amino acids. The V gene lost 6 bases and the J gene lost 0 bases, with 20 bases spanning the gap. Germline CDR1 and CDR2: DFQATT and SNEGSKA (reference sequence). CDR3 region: CSATPPTGETNTGELFF. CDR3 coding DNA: TGCAGTGCAACCCCCCCGACGGGGGAAACGAACACCGGGGAGCTGTTTTTT.

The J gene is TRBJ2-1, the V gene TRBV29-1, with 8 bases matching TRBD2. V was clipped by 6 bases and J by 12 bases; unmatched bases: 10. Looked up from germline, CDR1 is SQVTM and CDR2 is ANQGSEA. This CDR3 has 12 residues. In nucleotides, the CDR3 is TGCAGCGTGACCACTAGCGGCAGAGGGCAGTTCTTC. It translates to CSVTTSGRGQFF.

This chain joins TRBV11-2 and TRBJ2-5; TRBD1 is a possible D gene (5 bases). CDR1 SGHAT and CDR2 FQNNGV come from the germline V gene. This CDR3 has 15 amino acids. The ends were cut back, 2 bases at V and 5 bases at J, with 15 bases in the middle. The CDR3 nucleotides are TGTGCCAGCAGCTTAAACCAGGGTTTTGGGGAGACCCAGTACTTC. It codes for CASSLNQGFGETQYF.